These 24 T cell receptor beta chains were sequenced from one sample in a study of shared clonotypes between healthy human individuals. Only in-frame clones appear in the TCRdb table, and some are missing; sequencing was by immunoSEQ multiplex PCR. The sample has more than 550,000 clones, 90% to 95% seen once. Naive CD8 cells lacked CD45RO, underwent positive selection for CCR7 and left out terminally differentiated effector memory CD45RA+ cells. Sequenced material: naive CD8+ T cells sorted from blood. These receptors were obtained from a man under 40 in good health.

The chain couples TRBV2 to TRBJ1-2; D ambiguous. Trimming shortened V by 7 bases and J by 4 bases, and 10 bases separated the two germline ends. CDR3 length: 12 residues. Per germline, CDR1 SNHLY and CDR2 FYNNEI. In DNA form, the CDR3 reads TGTGCCAGCAACGGGGAGGGCTATGGCTACACCTTC. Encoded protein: CASNGEGYGYTF.

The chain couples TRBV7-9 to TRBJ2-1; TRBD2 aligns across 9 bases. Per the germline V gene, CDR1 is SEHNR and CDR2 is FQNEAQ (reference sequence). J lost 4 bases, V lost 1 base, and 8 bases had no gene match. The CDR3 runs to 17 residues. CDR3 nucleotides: TGTGCCAGCAGCTTAGAGTCTCGGACTAGCGTATACAATGAGCAGTTCTTC. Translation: CASSLESRTSVYNEQFF.

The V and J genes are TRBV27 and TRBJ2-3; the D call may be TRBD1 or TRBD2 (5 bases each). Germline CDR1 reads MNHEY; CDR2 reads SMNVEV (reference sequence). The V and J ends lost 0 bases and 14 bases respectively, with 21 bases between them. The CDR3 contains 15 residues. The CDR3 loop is CASSLSSVGGLHTYF. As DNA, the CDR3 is TGTGCCAGCAGTTTATCCTCTGTTGGGGGTCTGCACACGTATTTT.

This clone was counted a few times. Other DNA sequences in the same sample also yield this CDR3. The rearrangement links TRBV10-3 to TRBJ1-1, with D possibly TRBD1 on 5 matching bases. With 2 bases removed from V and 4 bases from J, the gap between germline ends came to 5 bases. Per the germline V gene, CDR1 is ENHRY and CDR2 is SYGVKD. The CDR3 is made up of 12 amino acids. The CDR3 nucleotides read TGTGCCATCAGTGAGGGGGGCACTGAAGCTTTCTTT. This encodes CAISEGGTEAFF.

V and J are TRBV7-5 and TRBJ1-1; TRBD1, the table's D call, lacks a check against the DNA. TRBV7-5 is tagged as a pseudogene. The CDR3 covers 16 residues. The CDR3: CVRSGRQERMNTEAFF. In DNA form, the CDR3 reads TGTGTCAGAAGCGGACGACAGGAAAGAATGAACACTGAAGCTTTCTTT.

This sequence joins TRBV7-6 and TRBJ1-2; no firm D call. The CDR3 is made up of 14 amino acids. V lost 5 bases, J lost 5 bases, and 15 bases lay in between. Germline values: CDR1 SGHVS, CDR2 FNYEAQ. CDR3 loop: CASSPTTDLYGYTF. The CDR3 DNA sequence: TGTGCCAGCAGCCCCACCACAGATTTATATGGCTACACCTTC.

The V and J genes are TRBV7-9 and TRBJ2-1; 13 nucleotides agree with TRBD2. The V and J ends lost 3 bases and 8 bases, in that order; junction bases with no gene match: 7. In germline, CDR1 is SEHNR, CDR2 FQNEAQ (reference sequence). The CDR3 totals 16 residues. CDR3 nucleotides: TGTGCCAGCAGCTTGGGGCGACTAGCGGGAGGATATGAGCAGTTCTTC. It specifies CASSLGRLAGGYEQFF.

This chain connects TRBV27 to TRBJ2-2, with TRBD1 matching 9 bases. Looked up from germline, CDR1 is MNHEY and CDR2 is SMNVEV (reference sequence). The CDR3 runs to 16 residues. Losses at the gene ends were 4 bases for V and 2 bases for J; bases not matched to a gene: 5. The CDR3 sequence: CASSSGDRENTGELFF. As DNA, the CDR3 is TGTGCCAGCAGTTCCGGGGACAGGGAAAACACCGGGGAGCTGTTTTTT.

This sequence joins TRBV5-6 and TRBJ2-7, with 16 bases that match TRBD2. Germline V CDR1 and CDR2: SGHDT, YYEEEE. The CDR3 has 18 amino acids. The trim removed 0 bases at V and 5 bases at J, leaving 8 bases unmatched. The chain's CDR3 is CASSLGRGTSGRVNEQYF. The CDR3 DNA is TGTGCCAGCAGCTTGGGCCGGGGGACTAGCGGGAGGGTGAACGAGCAGTACTTC.

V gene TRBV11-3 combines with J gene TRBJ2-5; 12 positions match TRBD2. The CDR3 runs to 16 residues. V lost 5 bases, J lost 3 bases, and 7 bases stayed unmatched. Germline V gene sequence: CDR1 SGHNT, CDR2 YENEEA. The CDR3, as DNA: TGTGCCAGCAGCCATCCTAGCGGGAGGGCCGAAGAGACCCAGTACTTC. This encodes CASSHPSGRAEETQYF.

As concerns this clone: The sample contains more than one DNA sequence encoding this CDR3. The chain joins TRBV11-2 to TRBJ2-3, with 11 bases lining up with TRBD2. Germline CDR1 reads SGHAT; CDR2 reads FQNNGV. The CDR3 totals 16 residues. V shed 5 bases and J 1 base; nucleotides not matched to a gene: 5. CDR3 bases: TGTGCCAGCAGCCTCGAACTAGCGGGAGGCACAGATACGCAGTATTTT. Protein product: CASSLELAGGTDTQYF.

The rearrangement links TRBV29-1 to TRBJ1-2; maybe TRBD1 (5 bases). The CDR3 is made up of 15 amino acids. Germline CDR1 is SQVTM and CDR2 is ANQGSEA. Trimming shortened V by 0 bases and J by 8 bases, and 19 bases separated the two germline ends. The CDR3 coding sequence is TGCAGCGTTGAAGAAATTTCGATCGTGACAGACGGCTACACCTTC. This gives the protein CSVEEISIVTDGYTF.

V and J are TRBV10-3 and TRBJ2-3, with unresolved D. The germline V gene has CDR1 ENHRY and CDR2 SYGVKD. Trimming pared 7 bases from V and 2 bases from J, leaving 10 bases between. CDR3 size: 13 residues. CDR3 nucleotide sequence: TGTGCCATCATGCGTTCGTCCACAGATACGCAGTATTTT. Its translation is CAIMRSSTDTQYF.

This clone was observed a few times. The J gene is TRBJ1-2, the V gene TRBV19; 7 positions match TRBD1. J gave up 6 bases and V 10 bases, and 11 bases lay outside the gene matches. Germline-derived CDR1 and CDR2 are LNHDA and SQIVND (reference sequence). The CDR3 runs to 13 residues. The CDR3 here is CATRQGPVNGYTF. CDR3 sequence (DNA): TGTGCCACCCGACAGGGACCGGTAAATGGCTACACCTTC.

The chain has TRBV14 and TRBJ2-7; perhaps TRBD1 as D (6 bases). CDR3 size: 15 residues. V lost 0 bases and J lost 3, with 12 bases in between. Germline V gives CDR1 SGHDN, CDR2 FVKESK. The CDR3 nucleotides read TGTGCCAGCAGCCAAGATTCCGCAGGGGACTACGAGCAGTACTTC. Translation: CASSQDSAGDYEQYF.

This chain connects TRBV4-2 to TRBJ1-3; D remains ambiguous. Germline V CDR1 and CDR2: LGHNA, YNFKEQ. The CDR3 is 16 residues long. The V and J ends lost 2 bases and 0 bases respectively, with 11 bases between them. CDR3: CASSQSDGDSGNTIYF. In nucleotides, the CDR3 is TGTGCCAGCAGCCAATCGGACGGCGACTCTGGAAACACCATATATTTT.

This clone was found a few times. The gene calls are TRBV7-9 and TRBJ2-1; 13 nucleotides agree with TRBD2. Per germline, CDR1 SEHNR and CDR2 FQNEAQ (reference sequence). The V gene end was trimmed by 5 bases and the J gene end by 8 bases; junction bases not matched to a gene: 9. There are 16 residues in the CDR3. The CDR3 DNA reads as TGTGCCAGCAGCCCCCCGACTAGCGGGAGGTTCTATGAGCAGTTCTTC. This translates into CASSPPTSGRFYEQFF.

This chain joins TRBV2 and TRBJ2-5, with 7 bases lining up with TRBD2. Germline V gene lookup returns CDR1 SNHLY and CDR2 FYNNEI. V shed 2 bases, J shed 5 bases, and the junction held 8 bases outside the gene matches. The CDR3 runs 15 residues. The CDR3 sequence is CASSESTSARETQYF. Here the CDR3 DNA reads TGTGCCAGCAGTGAAAGTACTAGCGCACGGGAGACCCAGTACTTC.

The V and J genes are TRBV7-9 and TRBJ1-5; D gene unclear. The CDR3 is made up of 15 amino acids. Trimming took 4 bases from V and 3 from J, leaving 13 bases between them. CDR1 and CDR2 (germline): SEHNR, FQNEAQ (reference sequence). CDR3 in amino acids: CASSSETEYNQPQHF. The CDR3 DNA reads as TGTGCCAGCAGCTCCGAGACGGAGTACAATCAGCCCCAGCATTTT.

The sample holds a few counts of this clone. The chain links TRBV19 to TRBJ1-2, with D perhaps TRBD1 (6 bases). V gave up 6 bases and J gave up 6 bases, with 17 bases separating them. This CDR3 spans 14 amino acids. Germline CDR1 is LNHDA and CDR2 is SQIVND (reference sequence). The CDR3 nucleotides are TGTGCCAGTAGCATACACAGGGACGTCGATGGCTACACCTTC. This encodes CASSIHRDVDGYTF.

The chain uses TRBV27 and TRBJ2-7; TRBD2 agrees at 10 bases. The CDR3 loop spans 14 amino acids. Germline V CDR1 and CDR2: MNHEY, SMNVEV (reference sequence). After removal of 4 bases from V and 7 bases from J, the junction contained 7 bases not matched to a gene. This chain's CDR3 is CASSSGLAVWEQYF. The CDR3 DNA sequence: TGTGCCAGCAGTTCCGGACTAGCGGTCTGGGAGCAGTACTTC.

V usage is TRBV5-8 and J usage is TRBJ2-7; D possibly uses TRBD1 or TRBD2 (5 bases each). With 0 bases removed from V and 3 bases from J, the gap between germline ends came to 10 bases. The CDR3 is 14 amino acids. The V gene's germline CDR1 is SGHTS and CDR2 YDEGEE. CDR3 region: CASSLGGVYYEQYF. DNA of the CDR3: TGTGCCAGCAGCTTGGGAGGGGTATACTACGAGCAGTACTTC.

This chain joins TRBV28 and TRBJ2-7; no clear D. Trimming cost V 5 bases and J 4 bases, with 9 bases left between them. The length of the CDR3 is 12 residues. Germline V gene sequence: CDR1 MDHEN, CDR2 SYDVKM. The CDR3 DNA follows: TGTGCCAGCAGTCTATCGGGTTACGAGCAGTACTTC. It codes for CASSLSGYEQYF. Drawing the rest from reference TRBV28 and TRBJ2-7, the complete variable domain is DVKVTQSSRYLVKRTGEKVFLECVQDMDHENMFWYRQDPGLGLRLIYFSYDVKMKEKGDIPEGYSVSREKKERFSLILESASTNQTSMYLCASSLSGYEQYFGPGTRLTVT.

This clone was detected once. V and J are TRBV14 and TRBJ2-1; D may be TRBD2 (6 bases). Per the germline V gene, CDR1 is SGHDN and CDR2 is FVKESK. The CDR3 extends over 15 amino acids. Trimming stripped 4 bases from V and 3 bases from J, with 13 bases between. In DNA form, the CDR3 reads TGTGCCAGCAGCCCGCCGGGACTTATCTACAATGAGCAGTTCTTC. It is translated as CASSPPGLIYNEQFF.